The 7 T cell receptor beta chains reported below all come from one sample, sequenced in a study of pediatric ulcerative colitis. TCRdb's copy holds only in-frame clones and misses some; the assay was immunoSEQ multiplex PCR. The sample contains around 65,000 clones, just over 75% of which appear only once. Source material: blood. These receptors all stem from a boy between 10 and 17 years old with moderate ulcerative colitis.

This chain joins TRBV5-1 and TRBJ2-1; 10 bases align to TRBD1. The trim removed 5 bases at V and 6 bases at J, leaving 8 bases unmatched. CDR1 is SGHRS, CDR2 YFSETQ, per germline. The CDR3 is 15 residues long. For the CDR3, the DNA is TGCGCCAGCAGTTCGACAGGGGGCCACCCCAATGAGCAGTTCTTC. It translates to CASSSTGGHPNEQFF.

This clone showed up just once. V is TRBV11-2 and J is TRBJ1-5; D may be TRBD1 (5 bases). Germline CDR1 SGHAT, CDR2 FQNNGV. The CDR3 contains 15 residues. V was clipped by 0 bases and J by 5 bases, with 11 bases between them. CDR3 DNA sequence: TGTGCCAGCAGCTTAGATTCGGGGCTTGATCAGCCCCAGCATTTT. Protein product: CASSLDSGLDQPQHF. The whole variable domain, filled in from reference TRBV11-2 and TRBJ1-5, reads EAGVAQSPRYKIIEKRQSVAFWCNPISGHATLYWYQQILGQGPKLLIQFQNNGVVDDSQLPKDRFSAERLKGVDSTLKIQPAKLEDSAVYLCASSLDSGLDQPQHFGDGTRLSIL.

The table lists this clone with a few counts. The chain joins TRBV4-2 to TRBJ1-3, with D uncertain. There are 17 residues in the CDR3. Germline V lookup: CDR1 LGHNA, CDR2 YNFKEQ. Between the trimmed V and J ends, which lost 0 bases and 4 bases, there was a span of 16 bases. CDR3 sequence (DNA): TGTGCCAGCAGCCAAGATCTTACCACCATAAGCGGAAACACCATATATTTT. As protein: CASSQDLTTISGNTIYF.

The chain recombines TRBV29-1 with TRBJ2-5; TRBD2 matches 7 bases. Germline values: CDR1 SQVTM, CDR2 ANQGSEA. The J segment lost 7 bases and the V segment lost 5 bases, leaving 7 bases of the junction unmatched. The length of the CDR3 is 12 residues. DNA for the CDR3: TGCAGCGTTACTAGCGATGGCGTGACCCAGTACTTC. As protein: CSVTSDGVTQYF.

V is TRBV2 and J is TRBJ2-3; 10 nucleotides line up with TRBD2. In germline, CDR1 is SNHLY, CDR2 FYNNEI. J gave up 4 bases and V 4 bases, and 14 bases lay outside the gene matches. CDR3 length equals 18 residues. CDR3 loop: CASSVRNSGGPNSDTQYF. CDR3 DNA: TGTGCCAGCAGTGTTCGTAATAGCGGGGGGCCTAATTCAGATACGCAGTATTTT.

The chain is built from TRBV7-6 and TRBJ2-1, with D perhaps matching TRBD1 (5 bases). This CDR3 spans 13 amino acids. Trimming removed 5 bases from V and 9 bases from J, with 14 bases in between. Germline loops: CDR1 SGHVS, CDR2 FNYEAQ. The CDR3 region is CASSPLGQGEQFF. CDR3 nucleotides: TGTGCCAGCAGCCCTCTGGGGCAAGGTGAGCAGTTCTTC.

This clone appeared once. As DNA, the CDR3 is TGTGCCAGCAGCTTAGGCGGGAGGGGGCCTCGCGAGCAGTACTTC. It translates to CASSLGGRGPREQYF. V and J are TRBV7-8 and TRBJ2-7; 9 bases match TRBD2. The CDR3 contains 15 residues. V shed 1 base and J 6 bases; nucleotides not matched to a gene: 7. The V gene's germline CDR1 is SGHVS and CDR2 FQNEAQ.